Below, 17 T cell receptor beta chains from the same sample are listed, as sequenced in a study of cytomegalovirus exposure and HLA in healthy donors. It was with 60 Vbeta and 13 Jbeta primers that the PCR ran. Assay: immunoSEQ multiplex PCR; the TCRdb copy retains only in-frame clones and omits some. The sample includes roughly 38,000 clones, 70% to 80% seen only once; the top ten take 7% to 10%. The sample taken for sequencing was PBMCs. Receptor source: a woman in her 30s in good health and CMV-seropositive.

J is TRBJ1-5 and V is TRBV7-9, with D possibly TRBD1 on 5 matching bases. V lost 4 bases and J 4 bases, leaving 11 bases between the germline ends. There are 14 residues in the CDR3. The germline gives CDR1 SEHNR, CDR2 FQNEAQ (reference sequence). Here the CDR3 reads CASSSDSANQPQHF. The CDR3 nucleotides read TGTGCCAGCAGCTCTGACAGCGCAAATCAGCCCCAGCATTTT.

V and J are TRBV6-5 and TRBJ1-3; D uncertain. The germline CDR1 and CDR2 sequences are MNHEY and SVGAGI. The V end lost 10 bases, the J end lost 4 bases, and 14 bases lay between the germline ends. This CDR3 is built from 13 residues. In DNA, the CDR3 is TGTGCCACTACAGACACATCGGGAAACACCATATATTTT. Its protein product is CATTDTSGNTIYF.

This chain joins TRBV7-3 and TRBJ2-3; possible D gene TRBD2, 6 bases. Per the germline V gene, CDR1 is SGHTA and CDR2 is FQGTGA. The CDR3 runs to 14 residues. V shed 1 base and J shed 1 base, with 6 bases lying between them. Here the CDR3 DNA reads TGTGCCAGCAGCTTAAGCGGGGGCACAGATACGCAGTATTTT. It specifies CASSLSGGTDTQYF.

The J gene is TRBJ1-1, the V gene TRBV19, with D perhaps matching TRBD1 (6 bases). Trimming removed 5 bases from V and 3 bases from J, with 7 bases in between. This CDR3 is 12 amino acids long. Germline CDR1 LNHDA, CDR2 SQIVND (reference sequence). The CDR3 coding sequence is TGTGCCAGTAGTCAGGGGTACACTGAAGCTTTCTTT. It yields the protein CASSQGYTEAFF.

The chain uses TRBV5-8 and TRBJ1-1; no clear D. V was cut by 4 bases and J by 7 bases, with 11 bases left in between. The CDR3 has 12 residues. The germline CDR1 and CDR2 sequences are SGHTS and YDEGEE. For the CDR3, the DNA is TGTGCCAGCAGCGCGGGAGGGATTGAAGCTTTCTTT. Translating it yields CASSAGGIEAFF.

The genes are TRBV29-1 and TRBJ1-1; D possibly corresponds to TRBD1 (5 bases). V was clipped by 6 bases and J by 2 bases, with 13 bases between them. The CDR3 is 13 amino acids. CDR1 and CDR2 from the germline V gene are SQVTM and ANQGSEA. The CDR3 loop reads CSVRDPHNTEAFF. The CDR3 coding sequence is TGCAGCGTCAGGGATCCGCATAACACTGAAGCTTTCTTT.

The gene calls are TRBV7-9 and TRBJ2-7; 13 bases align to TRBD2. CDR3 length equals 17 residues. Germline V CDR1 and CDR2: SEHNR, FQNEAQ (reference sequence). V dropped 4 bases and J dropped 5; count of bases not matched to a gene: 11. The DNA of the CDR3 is TGTGCCAGCAGCTCCTACAGGACTAGCGGGGGCCGGGACGAGCAGTACTTC. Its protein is CASSSYRTSGGRDEQYF.

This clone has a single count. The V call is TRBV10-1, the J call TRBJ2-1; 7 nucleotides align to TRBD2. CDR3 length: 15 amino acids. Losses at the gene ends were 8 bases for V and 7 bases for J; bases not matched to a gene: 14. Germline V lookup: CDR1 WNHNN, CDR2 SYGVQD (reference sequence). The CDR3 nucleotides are TGCGCCAGCTCTTTCGAGGGAGCGGGATCGAATGAGCAGTTCTTC. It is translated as CASSFEGAGSNEQFF.

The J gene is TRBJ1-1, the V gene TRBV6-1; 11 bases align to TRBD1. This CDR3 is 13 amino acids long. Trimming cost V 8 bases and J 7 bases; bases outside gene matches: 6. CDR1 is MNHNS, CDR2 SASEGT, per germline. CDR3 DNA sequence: TGTGCCAGCGGCGGACAGGGGGCTCGTGAAGCTTTCTTT. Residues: CASGGQGAREAFF.

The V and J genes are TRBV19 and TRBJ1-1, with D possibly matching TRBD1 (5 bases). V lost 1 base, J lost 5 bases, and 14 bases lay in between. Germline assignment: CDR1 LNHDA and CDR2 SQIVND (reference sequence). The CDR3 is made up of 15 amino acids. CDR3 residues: CASSIGRGIGTEAFF. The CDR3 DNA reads TGTGCCAGTAGTATAGGAAGGGGCATCGGGACTGAAGCTTTCTTT.

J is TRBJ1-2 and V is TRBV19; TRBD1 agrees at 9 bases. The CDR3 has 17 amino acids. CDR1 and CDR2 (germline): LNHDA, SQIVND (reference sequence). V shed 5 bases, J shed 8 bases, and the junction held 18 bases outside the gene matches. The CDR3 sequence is CASSRDPGQGKGGGYTF. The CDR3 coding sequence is TGTGCCAGTAGTCGCGACCCGGGACAGGGTAAAGGAGGGGGCTACACCTTC.

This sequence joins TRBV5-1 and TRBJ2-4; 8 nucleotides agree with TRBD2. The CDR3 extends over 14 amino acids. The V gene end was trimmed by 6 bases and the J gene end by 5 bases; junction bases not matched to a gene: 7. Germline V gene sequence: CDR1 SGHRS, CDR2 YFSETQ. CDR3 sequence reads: CASKIGGDQNIQYF. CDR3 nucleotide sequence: TGCGCCAGCAAGATCGGGGGGGATCAAAACATTCAGTACTTC.

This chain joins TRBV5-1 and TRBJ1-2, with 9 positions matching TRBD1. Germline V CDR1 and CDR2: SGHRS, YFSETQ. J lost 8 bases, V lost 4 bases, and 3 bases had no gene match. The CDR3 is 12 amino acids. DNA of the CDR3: TGCGCCAGCAGCAGCACAGGGGGCGGCTACACCTTC. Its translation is CASSSTGGGYTF.

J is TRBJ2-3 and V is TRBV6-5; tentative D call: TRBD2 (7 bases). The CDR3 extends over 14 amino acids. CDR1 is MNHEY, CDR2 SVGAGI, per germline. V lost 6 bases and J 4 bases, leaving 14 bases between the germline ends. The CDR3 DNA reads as TGTGCCAGCAGGAGGCGGGGGCTCGCAGATACGCAGTATTTT. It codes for CASRRRGLADTQYF.

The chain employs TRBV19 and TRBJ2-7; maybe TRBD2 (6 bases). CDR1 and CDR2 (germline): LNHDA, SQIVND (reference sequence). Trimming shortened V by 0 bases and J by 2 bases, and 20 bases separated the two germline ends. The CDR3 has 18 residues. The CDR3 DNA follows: TGTGCCAGTAGTATAGATAAAATCCCAGGGAGGAATACCTACGAGCAGTACTTC. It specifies CASSIDKIPGRNTYEQYF.

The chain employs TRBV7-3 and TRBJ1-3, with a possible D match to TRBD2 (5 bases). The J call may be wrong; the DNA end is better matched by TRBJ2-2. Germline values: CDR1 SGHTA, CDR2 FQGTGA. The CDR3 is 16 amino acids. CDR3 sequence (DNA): TGTGCCAGCAGCTTATTCCCCCCGGGGAGCACCGGGGAGCTGTTTTTT. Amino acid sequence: CASSLFPPGSTGELFF.

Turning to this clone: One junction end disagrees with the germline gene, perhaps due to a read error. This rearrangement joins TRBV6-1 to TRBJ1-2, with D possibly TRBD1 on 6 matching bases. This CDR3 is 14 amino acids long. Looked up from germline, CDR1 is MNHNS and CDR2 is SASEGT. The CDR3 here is CASSGNRDNYGYPF. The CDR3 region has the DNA TGTGCCAGCAGTGGCAACAGGGATAACTATGGCTACCCCTTC.